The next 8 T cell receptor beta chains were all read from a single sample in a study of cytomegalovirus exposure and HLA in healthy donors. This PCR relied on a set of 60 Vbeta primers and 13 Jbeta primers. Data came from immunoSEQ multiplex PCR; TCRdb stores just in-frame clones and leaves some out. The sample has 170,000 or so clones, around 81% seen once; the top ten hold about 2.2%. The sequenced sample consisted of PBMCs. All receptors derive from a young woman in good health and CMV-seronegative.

The CDR3 DNA reads as TGTGCCAGCAGTTTACTGGGACTAGCGGTAAACAATGAGCAGTTCTTC. This codes for CASSLLGLAVNNEQFF. This rearrangement joins TRBV27 to TRBJ2-1; 11 nucleotides align to TRBD2. Per the germline V gene, CDR1 is MNHEY and CDR2 is SMNVEV (reference sequence). CDR3 length: 16 amino acids. Trimming took 2 bases from V and 5 from J; bases not matched to a gene: 5.

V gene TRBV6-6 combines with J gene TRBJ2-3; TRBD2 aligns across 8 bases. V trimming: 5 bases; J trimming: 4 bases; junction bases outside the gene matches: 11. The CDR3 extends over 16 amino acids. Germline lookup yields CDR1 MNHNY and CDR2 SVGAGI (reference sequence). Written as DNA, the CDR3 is TGTGCCAGCAGTACCCAGGTAGCGGGAAGGGCAGATACGCAGTATTTT. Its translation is CASSTQVAGRADTQYF.

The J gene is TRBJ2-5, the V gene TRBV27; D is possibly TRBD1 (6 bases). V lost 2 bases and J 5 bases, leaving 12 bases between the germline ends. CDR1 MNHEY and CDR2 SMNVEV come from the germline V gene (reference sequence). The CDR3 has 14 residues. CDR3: CASSLSRGSETQYF. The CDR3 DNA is TGTGCCAGCAGTTTAAGCAGGGGCAGCGAGACCCAGTACTTC.

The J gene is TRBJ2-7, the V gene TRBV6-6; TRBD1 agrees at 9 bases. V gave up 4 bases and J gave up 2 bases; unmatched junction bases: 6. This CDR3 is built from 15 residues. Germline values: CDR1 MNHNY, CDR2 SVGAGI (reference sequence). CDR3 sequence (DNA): TGTGCCAGCAGTTTCATCGGGACAGGGACCTACGAGCAGTACTTC. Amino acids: CASSFIGTGTYEQYF.

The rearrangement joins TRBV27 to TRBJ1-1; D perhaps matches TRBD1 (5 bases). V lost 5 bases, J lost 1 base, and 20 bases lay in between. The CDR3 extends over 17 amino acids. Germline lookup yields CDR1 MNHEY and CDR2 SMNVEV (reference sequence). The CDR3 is CASSVRGREWRNTEAFF. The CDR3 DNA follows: TGTGCCAGCAGTGTCCGGGGGAGGGAGTGGAGGAACACTGAAGCTTTCTTT.

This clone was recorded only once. The CDR3 bases are TGTGCCTGGGGACACTCTGGGTGGGCTTTCTTT. It is translated as CAWGHSGWAFF. The chain combines TRBV30 with TRBJ1-1, with D possibly matching TRBD1 (5 bases). Between the trimmed V and J ends, which lost 5 bases and 11 bases, there was a span of 15 bases. The germline CDR1 and CDR2 sequences are GTSNPN and SVGIG (reference sequence). The CDR3 length is 11 residues. Full variable domain (rest looked up from reference TRBV30 and TRBJ1-1): SQTIHQWPATLVQPVGSPLSLECTVEGTSNPNLYWYRQAAGRGLQLLFYSVGIGQISSEVPQNLSASRPQDRQFILSSKKLLLSDSGFYLCAWGHSGWAFFGQGTRLTVV.

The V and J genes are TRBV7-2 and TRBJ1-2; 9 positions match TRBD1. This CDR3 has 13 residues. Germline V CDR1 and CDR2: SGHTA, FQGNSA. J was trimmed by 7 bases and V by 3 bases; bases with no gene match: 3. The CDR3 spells CASSLGGQGGYTF. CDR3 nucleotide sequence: TGTGCCAGCAGCTTGGGGGGACAGGGTGGCTACACCTTC.

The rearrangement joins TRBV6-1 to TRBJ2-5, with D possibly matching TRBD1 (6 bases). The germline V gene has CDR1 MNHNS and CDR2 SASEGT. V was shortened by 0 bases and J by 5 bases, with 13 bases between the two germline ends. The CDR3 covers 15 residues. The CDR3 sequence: CASSEALGTRETQYF. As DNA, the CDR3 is TGTGCCAGCAGTGAAGCGCTAGGGACACGGGAGACCCAGTACTTC.